This entry describes one T cell receptor (beta chain). The data were obtained in a study of CD8 T cells in Susac syndrome. V gave up 2 bases and J gave up 3 bases; unmatched junction bases: 4. Germline V gene data show CDR1 as MGHDK and CDR2 as SYGVNS. This CDR3 is built from 14 residues. Reverse transcription used roughly 0.45 to 1 ug RNA and random hexamers. Multiplex PCR with immunoSEQ amplified the TCR beta CDR3 across 54 Vbeta and 13 Jbeta. TCRdb re-called the immunoSEQ multiplex PCR reads through MiXCR, storing one row per CDR3 protein. The table shows 180,000 or so distinct CDR3 sequences, with just under 95% occurring only once.

The sample consisted of CD4+ T cells from PBMCs. The gene calls are TRBV25-1 and TRBJ2-7, with TRBD2 matching over 7 bases. The source of this sequence is a human donor in good health. Written as DNA, the CDR3 is TGTGCCAGCAGTGAAAGCGGGGCAATCTACGAGCAGTACTTC. Protein: CASSESGAIYEQYF.